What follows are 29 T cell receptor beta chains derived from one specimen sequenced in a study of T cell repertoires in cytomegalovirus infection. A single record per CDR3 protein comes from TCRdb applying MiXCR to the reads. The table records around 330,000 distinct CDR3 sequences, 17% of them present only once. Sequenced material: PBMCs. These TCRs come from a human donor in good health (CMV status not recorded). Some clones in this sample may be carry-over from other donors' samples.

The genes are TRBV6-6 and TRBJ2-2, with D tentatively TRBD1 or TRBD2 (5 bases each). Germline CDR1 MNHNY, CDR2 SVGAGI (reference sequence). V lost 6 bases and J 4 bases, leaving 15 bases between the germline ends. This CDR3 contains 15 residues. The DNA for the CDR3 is TGTGCCAGCAGCGGTTATTTGGGACGCACCGGGGAGCTGTTTTTT. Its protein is CASSGYLGRTGELFF.

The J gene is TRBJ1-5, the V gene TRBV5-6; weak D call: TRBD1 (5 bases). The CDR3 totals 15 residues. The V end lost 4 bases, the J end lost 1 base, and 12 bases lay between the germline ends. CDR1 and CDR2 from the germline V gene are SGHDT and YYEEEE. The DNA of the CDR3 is TGTGCCAGCAGCAACGGGGGAATCAGCAATCAGCCCCAGCATTTT. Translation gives CASSNGGISNQPQHF.

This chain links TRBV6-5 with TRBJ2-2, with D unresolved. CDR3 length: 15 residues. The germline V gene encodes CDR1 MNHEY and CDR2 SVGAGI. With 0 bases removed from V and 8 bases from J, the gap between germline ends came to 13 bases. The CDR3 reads CASSYSPTARGELFF. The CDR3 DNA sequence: TGTGCCAGCAGTTACTCGCCGACGGCTCGGGGGGAGCTGTTTTTT.

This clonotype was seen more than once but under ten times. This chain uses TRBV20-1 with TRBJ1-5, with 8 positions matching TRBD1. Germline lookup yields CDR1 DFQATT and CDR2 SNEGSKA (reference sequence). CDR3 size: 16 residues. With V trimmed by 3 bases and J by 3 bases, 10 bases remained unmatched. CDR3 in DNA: TGCAGTGCTAGTTTAGGACAGGGTGGGGACAATCAGCCCCAGCATTTT. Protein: CSASLGQGGDNQPQHF.

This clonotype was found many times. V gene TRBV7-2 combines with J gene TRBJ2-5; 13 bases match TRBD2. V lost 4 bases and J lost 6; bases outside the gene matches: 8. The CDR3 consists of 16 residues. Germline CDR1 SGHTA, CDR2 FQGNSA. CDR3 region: CASSYYLGTSGKTQYF. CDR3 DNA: TGTGCCAGCAGCTATTATCTAGGGACTAGCGGGAAGACCCAGTACTTC. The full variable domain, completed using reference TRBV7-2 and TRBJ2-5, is GAGVSQSPSNKVTEKGKDVELRCDPISGHTALYWYRQSLGQGLEFLIYFQGNSAPDKSGLPSDRFSAERTGGSVSTLTIQRTQQEDSAVYLCASSYYLGTSGKTQYFGPGTRLLVL.

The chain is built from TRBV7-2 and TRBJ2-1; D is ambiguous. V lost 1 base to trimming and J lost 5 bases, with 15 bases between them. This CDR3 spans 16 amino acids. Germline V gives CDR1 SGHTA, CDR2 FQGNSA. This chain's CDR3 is CASSLVPPRSHNEQFF. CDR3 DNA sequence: TGTGCCAGCAGCTTAGTCCCCCCCAGGTCCCACAATGAGCAGTTCTTC.

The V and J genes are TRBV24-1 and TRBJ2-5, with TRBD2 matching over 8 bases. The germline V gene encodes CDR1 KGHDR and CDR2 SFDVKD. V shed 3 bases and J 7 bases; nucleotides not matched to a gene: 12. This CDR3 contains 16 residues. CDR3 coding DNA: TGTGCCACCAGTGATATTGGTCAAGGACGGGAGGGGACCCAGTACTTC. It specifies CATSDIGQGREGTQYF.

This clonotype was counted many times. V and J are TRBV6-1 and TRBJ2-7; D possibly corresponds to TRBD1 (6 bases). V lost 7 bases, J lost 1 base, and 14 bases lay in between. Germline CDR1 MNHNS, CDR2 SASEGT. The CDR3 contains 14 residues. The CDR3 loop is CASMGAGSSYEQYF. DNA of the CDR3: TGTGCCAGCATGGGGGCAGGGAGTTCCTACGAGCAGTACTTC.

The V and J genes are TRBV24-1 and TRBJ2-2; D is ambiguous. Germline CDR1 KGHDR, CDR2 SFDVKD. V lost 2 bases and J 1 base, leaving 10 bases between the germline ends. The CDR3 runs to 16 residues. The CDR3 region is CATSDSSTGNTGELFF. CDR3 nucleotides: TGTGCCACCAGTGATTCGTCGACTGGGAACACCGGGGAGCTGTTTTTT.

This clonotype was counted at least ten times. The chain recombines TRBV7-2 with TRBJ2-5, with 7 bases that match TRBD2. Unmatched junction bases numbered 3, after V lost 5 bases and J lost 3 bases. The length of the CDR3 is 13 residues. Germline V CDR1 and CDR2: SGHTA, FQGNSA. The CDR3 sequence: CASSQAGKETQYF. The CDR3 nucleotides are TGTGCCAGCAGCCAAGCGGGGAAAGAGACCCAGTACTTC.

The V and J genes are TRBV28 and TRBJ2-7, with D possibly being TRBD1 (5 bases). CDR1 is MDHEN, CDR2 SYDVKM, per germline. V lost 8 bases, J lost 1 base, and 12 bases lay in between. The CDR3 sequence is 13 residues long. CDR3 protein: CASLKGVSYEQYF. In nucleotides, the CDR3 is TGTGCCAGCCTAAAAGGGGTATCCTACGAGCAGTACTTC.

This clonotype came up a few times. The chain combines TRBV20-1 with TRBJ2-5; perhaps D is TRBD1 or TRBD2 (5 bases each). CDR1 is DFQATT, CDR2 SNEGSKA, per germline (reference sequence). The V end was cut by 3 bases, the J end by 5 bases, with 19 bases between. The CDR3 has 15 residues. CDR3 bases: TGCAGTGCTAGCGAGGGGTCAACCAAGGGGGAGACCCAGTACTTC. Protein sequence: CSASEGSTKGETQYF.

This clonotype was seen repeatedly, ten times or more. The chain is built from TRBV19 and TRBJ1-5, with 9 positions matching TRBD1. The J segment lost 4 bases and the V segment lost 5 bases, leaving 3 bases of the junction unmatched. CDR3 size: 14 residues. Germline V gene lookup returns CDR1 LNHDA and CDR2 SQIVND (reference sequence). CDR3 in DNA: TGTGCCAGTAGTGGACAGGGGATAAATCAGCCCCAGCATTTT. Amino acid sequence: CASSGQGINQPQHF. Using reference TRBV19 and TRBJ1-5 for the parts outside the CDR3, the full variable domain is DGGITQSPKYLFRKEGQNVTLSCEQNLNHDAMYWYRQDPGQGLRLIYYSQIVNDFQKGDIAEGYSVSREKKESFPLTVTSAQKNPTAFYLCASSGQGINQPQHFGDGTRLSIL.

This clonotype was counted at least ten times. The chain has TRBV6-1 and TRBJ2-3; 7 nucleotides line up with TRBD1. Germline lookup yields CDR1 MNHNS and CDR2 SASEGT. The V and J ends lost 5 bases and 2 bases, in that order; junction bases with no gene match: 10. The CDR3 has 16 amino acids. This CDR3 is CASSSTGELVTDTQYF. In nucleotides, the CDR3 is TGTGCCAGCAGTTCTACAGGGGAATTGGTCACAGATACGCAGTATTTT.

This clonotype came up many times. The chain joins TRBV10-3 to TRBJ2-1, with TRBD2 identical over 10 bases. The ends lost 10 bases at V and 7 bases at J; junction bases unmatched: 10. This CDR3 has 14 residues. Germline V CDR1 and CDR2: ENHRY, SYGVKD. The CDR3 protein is CATLRTSGRNEQFF. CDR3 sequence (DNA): TGTGCCACCCTCAGGACTAGCGGAAGGAATGAGCAGTTCTTC.

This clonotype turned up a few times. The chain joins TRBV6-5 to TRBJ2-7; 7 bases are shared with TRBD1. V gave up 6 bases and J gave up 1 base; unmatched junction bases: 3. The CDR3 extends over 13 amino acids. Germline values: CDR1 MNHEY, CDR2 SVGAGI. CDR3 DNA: TGTGCCAGCAGGGAGACAGGGTCCTACGAGCAGTACTTC. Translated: CASRETGSYEQYF.

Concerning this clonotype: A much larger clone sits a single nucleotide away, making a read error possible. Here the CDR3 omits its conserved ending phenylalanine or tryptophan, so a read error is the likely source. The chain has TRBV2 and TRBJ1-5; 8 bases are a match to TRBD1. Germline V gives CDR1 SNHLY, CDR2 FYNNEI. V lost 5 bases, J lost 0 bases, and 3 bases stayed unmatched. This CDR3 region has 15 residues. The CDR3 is CASSLGQASNQPQHS. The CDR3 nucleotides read TGTGCCAGCAGTCTGGGACAGGCTAGCAATCAGCCCCAGCATTCT.

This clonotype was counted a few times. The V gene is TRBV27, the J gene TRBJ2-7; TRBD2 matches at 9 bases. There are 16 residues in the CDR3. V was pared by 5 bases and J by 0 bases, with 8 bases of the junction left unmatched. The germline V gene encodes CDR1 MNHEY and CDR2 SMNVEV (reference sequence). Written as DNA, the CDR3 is TGTGCCAGCAGTAACTTAGCGGGGGCCGGCTCCTACGAGCAGTACTTC. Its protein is CASSNLAGAGSYEQYF.

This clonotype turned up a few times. The CDR3 reads CASSTTDSNQETQYF. Here the CDR3 DNA reads TGTGCCAGCAGTACCACGGACAGTAACCAAGAGACCCAGTACTTC. V gene TRBV2 combines with J gene TRBJ2-5, with D maybe TRBD1 (6 bases). Germline V lookup: CDR1 SNHLY, CDR2 FYNNEI. This CDR3 spans 15 amino acids. The V end lost 5 bases, the J end lost 0 bases, and 13 bases lay between the germline ends.

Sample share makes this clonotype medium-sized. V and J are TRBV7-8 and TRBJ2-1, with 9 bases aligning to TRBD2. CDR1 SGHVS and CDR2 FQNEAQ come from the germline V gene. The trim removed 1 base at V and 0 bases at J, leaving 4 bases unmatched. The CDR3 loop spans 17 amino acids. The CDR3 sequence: CASSLGGGGASYNEQFF. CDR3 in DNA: TGTGCCAGCAGCTTAGGGGGCGGGGGGGCCTCCTACAATGAGCAGTTCTTC.

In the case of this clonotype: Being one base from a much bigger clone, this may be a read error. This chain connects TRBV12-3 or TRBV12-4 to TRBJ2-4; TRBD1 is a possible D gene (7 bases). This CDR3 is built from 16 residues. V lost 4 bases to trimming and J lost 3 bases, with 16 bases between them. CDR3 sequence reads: CASSSEGARDKNIQYF. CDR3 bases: TGTGCCAGCAGTTCTGAGGGGGCGCGGGACAAAAACATTCAGTACTTC.

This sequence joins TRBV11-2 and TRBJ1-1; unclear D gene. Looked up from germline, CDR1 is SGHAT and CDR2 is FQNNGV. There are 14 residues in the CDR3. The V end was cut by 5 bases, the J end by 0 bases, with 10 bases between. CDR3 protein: CASSAAPMNTEAFF. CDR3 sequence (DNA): TGTGCCAGCAGCGCGGCACCTATGAACACTGAAGCTTTCTTT.

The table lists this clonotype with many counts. The CDR3 sequence: CASSPFSTSGEETQYF. In nucleotides, the CDR3 is TGTGCCAGCAGTCCGTTCAGTACTAGCGGGGAAGAGACCCAGTACTTC. The chain is built from TRBV28 and TRBJ2-5; TRBD2 matches 10 bases. Germline V gene data show CDR1 as MDHEN and CDR2 as SYDVKM. Losses at the gene ends were 5 bases for V and 3 bases for J; bases not matched to a gene: 9. This CDR3 comprises 16 residues.

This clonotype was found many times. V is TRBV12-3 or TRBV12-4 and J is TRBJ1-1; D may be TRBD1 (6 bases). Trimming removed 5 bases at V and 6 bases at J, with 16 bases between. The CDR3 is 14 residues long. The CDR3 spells CASSPEQGRAEAFF. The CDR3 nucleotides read TGTGCCAGCAGTCCCGAACAGGGCCGGGCTGAAGCTTTCTTT.

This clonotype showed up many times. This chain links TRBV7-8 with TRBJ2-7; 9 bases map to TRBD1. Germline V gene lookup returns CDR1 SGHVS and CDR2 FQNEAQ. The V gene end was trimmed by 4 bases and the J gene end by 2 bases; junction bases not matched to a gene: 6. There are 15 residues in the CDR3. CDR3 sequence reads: CASSSSRDRAYEQYF. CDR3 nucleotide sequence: TGTGCCAGCAGCTCGTCCCGGGACAGGGCCTACGAGCAGTACTTC.

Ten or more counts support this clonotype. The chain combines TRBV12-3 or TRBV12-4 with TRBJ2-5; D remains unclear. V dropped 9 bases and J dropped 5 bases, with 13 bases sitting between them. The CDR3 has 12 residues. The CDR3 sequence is CASTTGTETQYF. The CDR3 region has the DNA TGTGCCAGTACGACGGGTACGGAGACCCAGTACTTC.

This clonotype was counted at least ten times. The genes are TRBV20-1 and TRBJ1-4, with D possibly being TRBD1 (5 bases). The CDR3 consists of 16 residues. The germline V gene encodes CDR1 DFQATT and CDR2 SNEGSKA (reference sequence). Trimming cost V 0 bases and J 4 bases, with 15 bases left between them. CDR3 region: CSARDLQDKFNEKLFF. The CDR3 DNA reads TGCAGTGCTAGAGATCTACAGGACAAGTTTAATGAAAAACTGTTTTTT.

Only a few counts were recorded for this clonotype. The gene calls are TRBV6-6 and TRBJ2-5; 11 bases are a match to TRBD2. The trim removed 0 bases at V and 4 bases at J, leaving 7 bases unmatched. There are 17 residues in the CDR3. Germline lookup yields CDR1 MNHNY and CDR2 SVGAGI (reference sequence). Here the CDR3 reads CASSYSLAGGLGETQYF. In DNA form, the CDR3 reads TGTGCCAGCAGTTACTCGTTAGCGGGGGGGCTGGGAGAGACCCAGTACTTC.

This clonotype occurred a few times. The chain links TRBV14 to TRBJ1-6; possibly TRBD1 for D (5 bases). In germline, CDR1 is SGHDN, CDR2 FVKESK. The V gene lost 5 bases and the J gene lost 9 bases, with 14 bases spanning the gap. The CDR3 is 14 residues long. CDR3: CASSWRQSGSPLHF. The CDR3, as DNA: TGTGCCAGCAGCTGGAGACAGTCAGGTTCACCCCTCCACTTT.